Reported below is one T cell receptor beta chain. The CDR3 contains 15 residues. The sample belongs to a study of control samples from healthy donors and cancer patients. Sequencing used immunoSEQ multiplex PCR; TCRdb keeps in-frame clones, though not all of them. This sample has roughly 52,000 clones, with over 85% found just once. The chain has TRBV21-1 and TRBJ1-1. TRBV21-1 is classified as a pseudogene. The sequence derives from a young man in good health. The specimen was blood. The CDR3 spells CASSKASGVSSEAFF. The CDR3 DNA follows: TGTGCCAGCAGCAAAGCGAGTGGGGTGAGTTCTGAAGCTTTCTTT.